This is a list of T cell receptor beta chains from one sample in a study of early T cells in non-severe SARS-CoV-2 infection. TCRdb recomputed calls from the 5' RACE reads with MiXCR, one row per CDR3 protein. The table has approximately 70,000 distinct CDR3 sequences, 12% to 15% seen once. Specimen: whole blood. These receptors all come from an adult who was a healthcare worker with PCR-confirmed SARS-CoV-2 infection or an uninfected control (not recorded which). Each CDR3 is given with its conserved first and last residue. The D gene is left open where the match is weak. Clone size, where shown, is once, few, many, or a class for clones that have expanded.

.,TRBV6-6,.,TRBJ2-3,CASSYTQGTSTDTQYF,TGTGCCAGCAGTTACACACAGGGAACTAGCACAGATACGCAGTATTTT
.,TRBV12-3/TRBV12-4,.,TRBJ2-7,CASSLGHSQQYF,TGTGCCAGCAGTTTAGGGCACTCCCAGCAGTACTTC
.,TRBV29-1,TRBD1,TRBJ1-2,CSVERSGQGYGYTF,TGCAGCGTTGAAAGGTCGGGACAGGGCTATGGCTACACCTTC
few,TRBV7-8,.,TRBJ1-3,CASSLIPTGFSGNTIYF,TGTGCCAGCAGCTTAATCCCTACGGGGTTCTCTGGAAACACCATATATTTT
many,TRBV6-2/TRBV6-3,TRBD1,TRBJ2-3,CASSYPTTFHRQGRKDTDTQYF,TGTGCCAGCAGTTACCCTACAACATTTCACCGACAGGGGCGAAAGGACACAGATACGCAGTATTTT
.,TRBV6-1,TRBD1,TRBJ2-7,CASSASGTGSYEQYF,TGTGCCAGCAGTGCTTCCGGGACAGGATCCTACGAGCAGTACTTC
.,TRBV7-9,.,TRBJ1-3,CASSLDRTESTIYF,TGTGCCAGCAGCTTAGACCGGACGGAATCCACCATATATTTT
.,TRBV20-1,TRBD2,TRBJ2-5,CSASRLAGGPVQETQYF,TGCAGTGCTAGTCGGCTAGCGGGGGGGCCCGTCCAAGAGACCCAGTACTTC
many,TRBV30,.,TRBJ2-1,CAWSSTAYNEQFF,TGTGCCTGGAGTAGTACAGCATACAATGAGCAGTTCTTC
many,TRBV6-6,TRBD1,TRBJ2-7,CASSYEDRASPYEQYF,TGTGCCAGCAGTTACGAGGACAGGGCTAGTCCCTACGAGCAGTACTTC
.,TRBV4-3,.,TRBJ2-3,CASSQAASSTDTQYF,TGCGCCAGCAGCCAAGCGGCTAGTAGCACAGATACGCAGTATTTT
many,TRBV4-3,.,TRBJ2-6,CASSDGLPGRGANVLTF,TGCGCCAGCAGCGACGGCCTACCAGGGAGAGGGGCCAACGTCCTGACTTTC
many,TRBV11-2,TRBD1,TRBJ1-5,CASSPGQGRPQHF,TGTGCCAGCAGTCCGGGACAGGGAAGGCCCCAGCATTTT
.,TRBV5-5,TRBD1,TRBJ2-1,CASPRDRGLLRYNEQFF,TGTGCCAGTCCCCGGGACAGGGGGCTTTTAAGGTACAATGAGCAGTTCTTC
.,TRBV19,TRBD2,TRBJ2-1,CASSTRTSGGGNEQFF,TGTGCCAGTAGTACACGGACTAGCGGGGGGGGAAATGAGCAGTTCTTC
few,TRBV2,TRBD2,TRBJ2-5,CASNLAGVETQYF,TGTGCCAGCAACCTAGCGGGGGTAGAGACCCAGTACTTC
.,TRBV18,.,TRBJ1-1,CASSRANTEAFF,TGTGCCAGCTCACGGGCTAACACTGAAGCTTTCTTT
.,TRBV27,.,TRBJ1-5,CASSSHKGVGNQPQHF,TGTGCCAGCAGTTCCCACAAAGGGGTTGGCAATCAGCCCCAGCATTTT
.,TRBV10-3,TRBD1,TRBJ2-1,CAIMGTGGAFF,TGTGCCATCATGGGGACAGGGGGCGCTTTCTTC
.,TRBV5-6,.,TRBJ1-1,CASSLVPGLNTEAFF,TGTGCCAGCAGCTTGGTTCCGGGGCTGAACACTGAAGCTTTCTTT
.,TRBV11-2,TRBD1,TRBJ1-5,CASSTGTGGFSNQPQHF,TGTGCCAGCAGCACCGGGACAGGGGGATTTAGCAATCAGCCCCAGCATTTT
.,TRBV15,TRBD1,TRBJ2-7,CATSRDSSRGREQYF,TGTGCCACCAGCAGAGATAGTAGCAGGGGGCGCGAGCAGTACTTC
.,TRBV28,.,TRBJ2-2,CASSLSQGPTGELFF,TGTGCCAGCAGTTTAAGTCAGGGACCCACCGGGGAGCTGTTTTTT
many,TRBV29-1,.,TRBJ1-5,CSVATGNQPQHF,TGCAGCGTTGCCACAGGGAATCAGCCCCAGCATTTT
few,TRBV10-3,.,TRBJ2-6,CAISSSGAGGANVLTF,TGTGCCATCAGTTCCTCAGGGGCTGGTGGGGCCAACGTCCTGACTTTC
.,TRBV2,.,TRBJ1-2,CASSRANYGYTF,TGTGCCAGCAGTCGGGCTAACTATGGCTACACCTTC
many,TRBV6-6,.,TRBJ1-6,CASSSGTGRNSPLHF,TGTGCCAGCAGCTCCGGGACCGGTCGTAATTCACCCCTCCACTTT
few,TRBV6-5,.,TRBJ1-2,CASSYSTPPDYGYTF,TGTGCCAGCAGTTACTCGACCCCCCCGGACTATGGCTACACCTTC
few,TRBV6-1,TRBD1,TRBJ1-5,CASLADRALTQPQHF,TGTGCCAGCCTGGCGGACAGGGCGCTCACCCAGCCCCAGCATTTT
few,TRBV5-1,TRBD2,TRBJ2-2,CASSLAGSHPDTGELFF,TGCGCCAGCAGTTTAGCGGGGAGCCACCCTGACACCGGGGAGCTGTTTTTT
.,TRBV29-1,.,TRBJ2-1,CSVELNEQFF,TGCAGCGTTGAACTGAATGAGCAGTTCTTC
few,TRBV12-3/TRBV12-4,TRBD1,TRBJ2-1,CASTLRTGGINEQFF,TGTGCCAGCACTTTAAGGACAGGGGGCATTAATGAGCAGTTCTTC
few,TRBV29-1,.,TRBJ2-5,CSVEAGVETQYF,TGCAGCGTTGAAGCAGGGGTGGAGACCCAGTACTTC